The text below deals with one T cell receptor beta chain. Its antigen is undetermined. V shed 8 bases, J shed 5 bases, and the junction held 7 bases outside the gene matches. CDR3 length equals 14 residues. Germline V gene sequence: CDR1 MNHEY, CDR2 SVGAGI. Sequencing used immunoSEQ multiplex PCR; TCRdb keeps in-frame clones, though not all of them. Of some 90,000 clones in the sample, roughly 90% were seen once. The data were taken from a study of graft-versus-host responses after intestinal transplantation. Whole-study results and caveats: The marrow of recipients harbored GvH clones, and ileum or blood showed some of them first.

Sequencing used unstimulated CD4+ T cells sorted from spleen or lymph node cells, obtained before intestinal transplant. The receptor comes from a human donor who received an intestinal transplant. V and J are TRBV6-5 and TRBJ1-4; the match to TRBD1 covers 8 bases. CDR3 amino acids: CASGRRQGNEKLFF. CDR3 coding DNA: TGTGCCAGCGGTAGGAGACAGGGGAATGAAAAACTGTTTTTT.